This TCR beta chain is from a study of blood T cells in healthy people across ages. Using a J-beta primer mix together with a sample-barcoded 5' primer, a second PCR was run for roughly 7 to 11 cycles. Template switching added a 12-random-nucleotide identifier to every cDNA molecule. Sequencing yielded, for each sample, at least 2.5 million paired-end reads carrying CDR3. MiXCR, run by TCRdb on the 5' RACE reads, gives a single entry per CDR3 protein. The profile covers roughly 680,000 distinct CDR3 sequences, with approximately 21% appearing a single time and 3.5% to 4% taken by the ten largest. In the case of this clonotype: The antigen is not known.

Germline V gene sequence: CDR1 SGHAT, CDR2 FQNNGV. CDR3 length: 17 amino acids. General observations from the study: It was held that diversity estimates obtained from one million T cells represented underestimates. As age increased, TCR beta diversity per million T cells fell in a roughly linear fashion.

The sequencing sample was made of blood. The chain links TRBV11-2 to TRBJ2-5; the match to TRBD2 covers 8 bases. Near its end, the DNA agrees better with TRBJ2-1, so the J call may be wrong. This sequence originates from a man between 65 and 85 years old in good health. CDR3 region: CASSRRETGGPYNEQFF. The DNA of the CDR3 is TGTGCCAGCAGCCGCCGCGAAACGGGAGGGCCCTACAATGAGCAGTTCTTC.